The clone carrying this T cell receptor (beta chain) showed up just a few times. Its antigen is unidentified. Germline loops: CDR1 MNHEY, CDR2 SVGEGT. Deletions cut 2 bases from V and 6 bases from J, with 11 bases between. The CDR3 has 14 residues. TCRdb itself ran the reads through MiXCR, one entry per CDR3 protein. The sample lists 900,000 to 950,000 distinct CDR3 sequences; roughly 31% were seen once. This sample was included in a study of T cell repertoires in cytomegalovirus infection. This chain joins TRBV6-2 or TRBV6-3 and TRBJ1-5; maybe TRBD1 (6 bases). The clonotype was recovered from a human donor in good health (CMV status not recorded). Some clones in this sample may be carry-over from other donors' samples. Sequences were derived from cultured CD8+ T cells from PBMCs, sampled from culture after CMV antigen stimulation. This CDR3 is CASSYKGGGQPQHF. Written as DNA, the CDR3 is TGTGCCAGCAGTTACAAAGGGGGAGGTCAGCCCCAGCATTTT.